Each of the 16 T cell receptor beta chains below was sequenced from the same sample in a study of T cell responses to AZD1222 COVID-19 vaccine. Measured with immunoSEQ multiplex PCR; TCRdb has only the in-frame clones, and not every one. The sample consists of about 270,000 clones, around 93% of them appearing once. The sequencing here drew on peripheral blood, taken 28 days after the second AZD1222 dose. These receptors all come from an adult who received the AZD1222 COVID-19 vaccine.

The rearrangement joins TRBV4-2 to TRBJ1-2; 7 positions match TRBD1. This CDR3 contains 13 residues. The V segment lost 6 bases and the J segment 6 bases; nucleotides outside the gene matches: 7. Per the germline V gene, CDR1 is LGHNA and CDR2 is YNFKEQ. Here the CDR3 reads CASRQGPRNGYTF. DNA of the CDR3: TGTGCCAGCAGACAGGGGCCCCGGAATGGCTACACCTTC.

In this sample, this clone turned up once. The chain employs TRBV10-3 and TRBJ2-1, with 9 bases identical to TRBD2. The J segment lost 6 bases and the V segment lost 2 bases, leaving 8 bases of the junction unmatched. This CDR3 has 16 residues. Germline V gene lookup returns CDR1 ENHRY and CDR2 SYGVKD. CDR3 sequence: CAISEGLATLPNEQFF. In nucleotides, the CDR3 is TGTGCCATCAGTGAGGGACTAGCGACTCTACCCAATGAGCAGTTCTTC.

The J gene is TRBJ2-4, the V gene TRBV7-8; 7 bases agree with TRBD2. From germline, CDR1 is SGHVS and CDR2 FQNEAQ. The CDR3 covers 15 residues. V lost 6 bases, J lost 3 bases, and 8 bases stayed unmatched. This CDR3 reads CASSVGGRGKNIQYF. CDR3 nucleotides: TGTGCCAGCAGTGTAGGTGGGAGGGGCAAAAACATTCAGTACTTC.

The rearrangement links TRBV12-3 or TRBV12-4 to TRBJ1-2; possibly TRBD1 for D (5 bases). This CDR3 has 13 residues. V shed 6 bases and J shed 0 bases, with 8 bases lying between them. The CDR3 loop reads CASSPGPNYGYTF. CDR3 bases: TGTGCCAGCAGCCCGGGGCCTAACTATGGCTACACCTTC.

This clone came up once. The genes are TRBV28 and TRBJ1-4; no reliable D call. This CDR3 is 16 amino acids long. The germline CDR1 and CDR2 sequences are MDHEN and SYDVKM. V was pared by 4 bases and J by 0 bases, with 12 bases between. CDR3 in DNA: TGTGCCAGCAGTTCCGCCCGACGAACAACTAATGAAAAACTGTTTTTT. Translated: CASSSARRTTNEKLFF.

The chain has TRBV29-1 and TRBJ2-2; 9 nucleotides align to TRBD2. This CDR3 has 13 residues. Germline V gene data show CDR1 as SQVTM and CDR2 as ANQGSEA. Losses at the gene ends were 7 bases for V and 6 bases for J; bases not matched to a gene: 6. The CDR3 spells CSGGTSPPGELFF. CDR3 sequence (DNA): TGCAGCGGGGGGACTAGCCCCCCCGGGGAGCTGTTTTTT.

The chain combines TRBV21-1 with TRBJ2-3; whether TRBD2, the table's D call, matches the DNA was not checked. TRBV21-1 is described as a pseudogene. The CDR3 has 15 residues. CDR3 region: CASNKLAGATDTQYF. CDR3 nucleotides: TGTGCCAGCAATAAACTAGCGGGAGCCACAGATACGCAGTATTTT.

J is TRBJ1-2 and V is TRBV25-1; no reliable D call. The germline V gene encodes CDR1 MGHDK and CDR2 SYGVNS. V dropped 4 bases and J dropped 4 bases, with 13 bases sitting between them. CDR3 length: 14 residues. CDR3 sequence reads: CASSAAGSGYGYTF. CDR3 bases: TGTGCCAGCAGTGCGGCCGGCTCGGGCTATGGCTACACCTTC.

J is TRBJ2-1 and V is TRBV7-2; 10 bases match TRBD1. Germline V gives CDR1 SGHTA, CDR2 FQGNSA. J lost 2 bases, V lost 3 bases, and 10 bases had no gene match. CDR3 length: 18 residues. This chain's CDR3 is CASSFFNWDRGPYNEQFF. The CDR3 DNA sequence: TGTGCCAGCAGCTTTTTTAACTGGGACAGGGGACCCTACAATGAGCAGTTCTTC.

The CDR3 sequence: CASSQSGTQETQYF. The CDR3 DNA is TGTGCCAGCTCACAGAGCGGGACTCAAGAGACCCAGTACTTC. J is TRBJ2-5 and V is TRBV18, with 7 bases aligning to TRBD2. The germline V gene encodes CDR1 KGHSH and CDR2 LQKENI. Trimming at V came to 4 bases and at J to 2 bases, leaving 4 bases not matched to a gene. The CDR3 consists of 14 residues.

The genes are TRBV2 and TRBJ2-1; D possibly matches TRBD1 or TRBD2 (7 bases each). V lost 8 bases and J 8 bases, leaving 22 bases between the germline ends. The length of the CDR3 is 15 residues. Germline CDR1 and CDR2: SNHLY and FYNNEI. The CDR3 DNA sequence: TGTGCCAGCTCCAAAAGGGCAGGGGGGGGAGATGAGCAGTTCTTC. Protein: CASSKRAGGGDEQFF.

Here the CDR3 reads CASNSRGSKETQYF. The CDR3 bases are TGTGCCAGCAATTCCAGGGGGTCTAAAGAGACCCAGTACTTC. V gene TRBV2 combines with J gene TRBJ2-5; 7 positions agree with TRBD1. The CDR3 loop spans 14 amino acids. Germline CDR1 and CDR2: SNHLY and FYNNEI. Trimming at V came to 7 bases and at J to 3 bases, leaving 8 bases not matched to a gene.

The V and J genes are TRBV27 and TRBJ2-1, with D tentatively TRBD1 or TRBD2 (7 bases each). Germline V gene sequence: CDR1 MNHEY, CDR2 SMNVEV (reference sequence). The CDR3 spans 14 residues. V was cut by 5 bases and J by 4 bases, with 12 bases left in between. The CDR3 bases are TGTGCCAGCAGTCACAGGGGAGGGTACAATGAGCAGTTCTTC. It translates to CASSHRGGYNEQFF.

V usage is TRBV7-3 and J usage is TRBJ2-1; D gene unclear. CDR3 length equals 15 residues. Germline V CDR1 and CDR2: SGHTA, FQGTGA. Between the trimmed V and J ends, which lost 5 bases and 0 bases, there was a span of 11 bases. The CDR3 is CASSPDSSSYNEQFF. In nucleotides, the CDR3 is TGTGCCAGCAGCCCTGACTCGAGCTCCTACAATGAGCAGTTCTTC.

The V and J genes are TRBV4-1 and TRBJ1-1; D remains ambiguous. Trimming removed 0 bases at V and 2 bases at J, with 10 bases between. The CDR3 loop spans 15 amino acids. From germline, CDR1 is MGHRA and CDR2 YSYEKL. The CDR3 bases are TGCGCCAGCAGCCAAGATTTATACAGAAACACTGAAGCTTTCTTT. Its translation: CASSQDLYRNTEAFF.

The chain joins TRBV18 to TRBJ1-2, with D perhaps TRBD1 (5 bases). V lost 2 bases, J lost 3 bases, and 13 bases lay in between. Germline-derived CDR1 and CDR2 are KGHSH and LQKENI. The CDR3 loop spans 15 amino acids. The CDR3 spells CASSPTDSSHYGYTF. CDR3 in DNA: TGTGCCAGCTCACCAACAGACAGCTCCCACTATGGCTACACCTTC.